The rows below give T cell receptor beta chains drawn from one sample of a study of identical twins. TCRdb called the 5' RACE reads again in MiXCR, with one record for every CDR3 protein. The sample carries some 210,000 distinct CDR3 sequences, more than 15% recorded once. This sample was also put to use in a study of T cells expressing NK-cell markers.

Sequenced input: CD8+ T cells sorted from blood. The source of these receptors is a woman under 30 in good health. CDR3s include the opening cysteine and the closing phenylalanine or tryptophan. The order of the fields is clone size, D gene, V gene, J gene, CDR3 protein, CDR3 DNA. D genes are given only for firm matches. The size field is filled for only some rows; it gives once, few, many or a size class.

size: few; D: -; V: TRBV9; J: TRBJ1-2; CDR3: CASSHIDYGYTF; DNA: TGTGCCAGCAGCCATATCGACTATGGCTACACCTTC
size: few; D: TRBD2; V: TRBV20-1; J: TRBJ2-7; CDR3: CSASGVAGVTYEQYF; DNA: TGCAGTGCTAGTGGAGTAGCGGGGGTCACCTACGAGCAGTACTTC
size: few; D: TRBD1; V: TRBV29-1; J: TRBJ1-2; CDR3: CSADQGASGYTF; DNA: TGCAGCGCCGACCAGGGGGCTTCTGGCTACACCTTC
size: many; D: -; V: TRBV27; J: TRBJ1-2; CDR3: CASRLGGADGYTF; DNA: TGTGCCAGCAGGTTGGGGGGGGCCGACGGCTACACCTTC
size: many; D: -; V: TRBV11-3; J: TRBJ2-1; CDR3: CASSSREDSYNEQFF; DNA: TGTGCCAGCAGCTCCAGGGAGGATTCCTACAATGAGCAGTTCTTC
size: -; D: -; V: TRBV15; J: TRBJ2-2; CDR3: CATARTGGATGELFF; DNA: TGTGCCACCGCCAGAACAGGAGGGGCCACCGGGGAGCTGTTTTTT
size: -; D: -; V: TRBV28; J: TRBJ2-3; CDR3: CASSMPPGEASTDTQYF; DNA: TGTGCCAGCAGCATGCCCCCAGGAGAAGCTAGCACAGATACGCAGTATTTT
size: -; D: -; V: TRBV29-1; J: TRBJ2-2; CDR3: CSVPVTGELFF; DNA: TGCAGCGTACCTGTGACCGGGGAGCTGTTTTTT
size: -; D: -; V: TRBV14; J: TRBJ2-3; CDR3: CASSQEIGIGADTQYF; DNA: TGTGCCAGCAGCCAAGAGATCGGTATCGGGGCGGATACGCAGTATTTT
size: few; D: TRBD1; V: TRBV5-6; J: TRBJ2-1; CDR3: CASSGDRGHYNEQFF; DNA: TGTGCCAGCAGCGGGGACAGGGGACACTACAATGAGCAGTTCTTC
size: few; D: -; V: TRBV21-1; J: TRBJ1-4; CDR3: CATSGYLQGSGEKLFF; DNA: TGTGCCACATCGGGGTACTTACAGGGATCGGGAGAAAAACTGTTTTTT
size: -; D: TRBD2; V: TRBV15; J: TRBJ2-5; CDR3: CATSRDRKRGGKETQYF; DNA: TGTGCCACCAGCAGAGATCGTAAGCGGGGGGGAAAAGAGACCCAGTACTTC
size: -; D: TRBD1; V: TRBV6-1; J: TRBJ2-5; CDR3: CASSSLGQGAIETQYF; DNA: TGTGCCAGCAGCTCTCTAGGACAGGGGGCCATAGAGACCCAGTACTTC
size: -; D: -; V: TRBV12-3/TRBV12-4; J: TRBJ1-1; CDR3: CASSQQGRGTEAFF; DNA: TGTGCCAGCAGCCAACAGGGCCGTGGGACTGAAGCTTTCTTT
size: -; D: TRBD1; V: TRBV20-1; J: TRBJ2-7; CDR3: CSAQLSTGNEAIYF; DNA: TGCAGTGCTCAATTATCGACAGGGAACGAGGCGATTTACTTC
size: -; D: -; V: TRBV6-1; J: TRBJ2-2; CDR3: CASVELDTGELFF; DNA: TGTGCCAGCGTGGAGTTGGACACCGGGGAGCTGTTTTTT
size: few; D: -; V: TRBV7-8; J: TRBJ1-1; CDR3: CASSPVGGSYTEAFF; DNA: TGTGCCAGCAGCCCCGTAGGAGGGAGTTACACTGAAGCTTTCTTT
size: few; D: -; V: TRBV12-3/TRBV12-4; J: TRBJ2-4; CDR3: CATSGPSHIQYF; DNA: TGTGCCACCTCGGGGCCTAGCCACATTCAGTACTTC
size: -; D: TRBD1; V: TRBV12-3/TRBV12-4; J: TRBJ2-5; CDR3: CASSSGTGFWETQYF; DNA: TGTGCCAGCAGTTCAGGGACAGGGTTTTGGGAGACCCAGTACTTC
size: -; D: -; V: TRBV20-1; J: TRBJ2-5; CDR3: CSARGRRRAQETQYF; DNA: TGCAGTGCTAGAGGGAGGAGGCGGGCTCAAGAAACCCAGTACTTC
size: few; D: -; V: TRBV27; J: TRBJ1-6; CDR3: CASSSSGDSPLHF; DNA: TGTGCCAGCAGTTCTTCAGGAGATTCACCCCTCCACTTT
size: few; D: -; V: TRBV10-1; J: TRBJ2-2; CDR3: CASSVTLGAAGELFF; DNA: TGCGCCAGCAGCGTGACCCTCGGAGCGGCCGGGGAGCTGTTTTTT
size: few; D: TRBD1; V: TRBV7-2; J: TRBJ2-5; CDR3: CASSLDQGVETQYF; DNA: TGTGCCAGCAGCTTAGACCAGGGGGTAGAGACCCAGTACTTC
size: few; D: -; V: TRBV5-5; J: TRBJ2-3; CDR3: CASSLRQGQHTQYF; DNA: TGTGCCAGCAGCTTGAGGCAGGGACAACATACGCAGTATTTT
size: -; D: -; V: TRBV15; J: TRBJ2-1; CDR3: CATSSNRVDEQFF; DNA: TGTGCCACCAGCAGCAACAGGGTCGATGAGCAGTTCTTC
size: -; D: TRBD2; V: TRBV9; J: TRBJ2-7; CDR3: CASSVGTTSYEQYF; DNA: TGTGCCAGCAGCGTCGGGACTACTAGCTACGAGCAGTACTTC
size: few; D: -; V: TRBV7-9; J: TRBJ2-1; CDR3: CASSLAAGFNNEQFF; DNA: TGTGCCAGCAGCTTAGCGGCAGGGTTTAACAATGAGCAGTTCTTC
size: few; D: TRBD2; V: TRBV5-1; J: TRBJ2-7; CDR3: CASSPRTSGSRGAYEQYF; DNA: TGCGCCAGCAGCCCGAGGACTAGCGGTTCACGAGGGGCCTACGAGCAGTACTTC
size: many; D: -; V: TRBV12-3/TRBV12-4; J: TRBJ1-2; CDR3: CASTPAEGLGYTF; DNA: TGTGCCAGCACCCCCGCGGAGGGCCTCGGCTACACCTTC
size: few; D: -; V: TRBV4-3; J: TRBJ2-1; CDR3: CASSQDILGAQFF; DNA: TGCGCCAGCAGCCAAGATATCCTAGGGGCGCAGTTCTTC
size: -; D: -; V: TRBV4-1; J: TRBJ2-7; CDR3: CASSKDSSEQYF; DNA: TGCGCCAGCAGCAAAGACAGTTCCGAGCAGTACTTC
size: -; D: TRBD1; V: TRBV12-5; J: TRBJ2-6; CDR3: CASGGDGQGGANVLTF; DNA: TGTGCTAGTGGGGGGGACGGACAGGGGGGTGCCAACGTCCTGACTTTC
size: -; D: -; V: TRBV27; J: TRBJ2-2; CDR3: CASSLGFSTGELFF; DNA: TGTGCCAGCAGTTTAGGGTTTAGTACCGGGGAGCTGTTTTTT
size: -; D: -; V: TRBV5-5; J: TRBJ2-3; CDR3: CASSDPATAPTDTQYF; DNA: TGTGCCAGCAGCGACCCGGCGACCGCGCCTACAGATACGCAGTATTTT
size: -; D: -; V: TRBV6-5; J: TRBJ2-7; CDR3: CASSYEARSYEQYF; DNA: TGTGCCAGCAGTTACGAGGCCCGCTCCTACGAGCAGTACTTC
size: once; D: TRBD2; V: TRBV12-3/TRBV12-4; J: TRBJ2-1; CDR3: CASGTSGMGEQFF; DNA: TGTGCCAGCGGGACTAGCGGGATGGGGGAGCAGTTCTTC
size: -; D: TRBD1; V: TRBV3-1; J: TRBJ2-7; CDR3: CASSPGQATYEQYF; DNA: TGTGCCAGCAGCCCGGGACAGGCCACCTACGAGCAGTACTTC
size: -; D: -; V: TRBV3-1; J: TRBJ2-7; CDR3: CASVFRIRLHYEQYF; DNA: TGTGCCAGCGTTTTCAGGATCCGGTTGCACTACGAGCAGTACTTC
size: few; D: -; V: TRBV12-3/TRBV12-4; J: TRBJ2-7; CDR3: CASSNGLTSEQYF; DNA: TGTGCCAGCAGTAACGGACTGACCTCGGAGCAGTACTTC
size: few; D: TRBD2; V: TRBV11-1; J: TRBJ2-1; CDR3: CASSLGTSGLSSYNEQFF; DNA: TGTGCCAGCAGCTTGGGGACTAGCGGGCTGAGCTCCTACAATGAGCAGTTCTTC
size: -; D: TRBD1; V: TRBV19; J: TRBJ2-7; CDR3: CASSMVGGADEQYF; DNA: TGTGCCAGTAGTATGGTAGGGGGCGCGGACGAGCAGTACTTC
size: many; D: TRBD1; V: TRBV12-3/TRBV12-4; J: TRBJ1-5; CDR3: CASSHGRQGLNQPQHF; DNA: TGTGCCAGCAGTCACGGCCGACAGGGCCTCAATCAGCCCCAGCATTTT
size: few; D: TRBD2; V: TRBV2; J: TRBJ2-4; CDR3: CATLAGAKNIQYF; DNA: TGTGCCACCCTAGCGGGGGCCAAAAACATTCAGTACTTC
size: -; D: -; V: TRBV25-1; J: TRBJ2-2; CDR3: CASSEWGGELFF; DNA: TGTGCCAGCAGTGAATGGGGCGGGGAGCTGTTTTTT
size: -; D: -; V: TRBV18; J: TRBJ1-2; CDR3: CTSSPWGSGGYTF; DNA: TGTACCAGCTCACCTTGGGGAAGCGGTGGCTACACCTTC
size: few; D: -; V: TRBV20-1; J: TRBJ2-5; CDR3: CSASLRGATQYF; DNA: TGCAGTGCTAGCCTTAGGGGTGCCACCCAGTACTTC
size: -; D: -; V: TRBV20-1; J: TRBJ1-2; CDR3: CSARGSGYTF; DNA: TGCAGTGCTAGAGGCTCTGGCTACACCTTC
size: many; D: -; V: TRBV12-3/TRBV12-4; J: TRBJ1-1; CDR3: CASSYVNTEAFF; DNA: TGTGCCAGCAGTTATGTGAACACTGAAGCTTTCTTT
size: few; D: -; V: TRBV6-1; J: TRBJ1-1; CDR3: CASSPGGATEAFF; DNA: TGTGCCAGCAGCCCGGGCGGGGCCACTGAAGCTTTCTTT
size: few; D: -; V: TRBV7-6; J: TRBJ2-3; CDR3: CASSGGQDTMDTQYF; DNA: TGTGCCAGCAGTGGAGGGCAGGACACAATGGATACGCAGTATTTT
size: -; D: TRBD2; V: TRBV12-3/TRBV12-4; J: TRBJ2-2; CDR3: CASSLSSGRVRELFF; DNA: TGTGCCAGCAGTTTGTCTAGCGGGAGAGTCCGGGAGCTGTTTTTT
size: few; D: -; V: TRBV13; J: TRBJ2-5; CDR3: CASSSRDSDQETQYF; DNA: TGTGCCAGCAGCTCTCGGGACTCCGACCAAGAGACCCAGTACTTC
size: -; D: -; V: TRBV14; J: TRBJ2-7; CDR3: CASSQGISYEQYF; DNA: TGTGCCAGCAGCCAAGGGATCTCCTACGAGCAGTACTTC
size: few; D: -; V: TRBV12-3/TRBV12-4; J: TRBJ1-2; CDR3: CASTPGGRQYGYTF; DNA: TGTGCCAGCACCCCGGGGGGGCGGCAGTATGGCTACACCTTC
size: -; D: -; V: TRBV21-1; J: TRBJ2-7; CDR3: CASSIDRIYEQYF; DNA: TGTGCCAGCAGCATTGACCGAATCTACGAGCAGTACTTC